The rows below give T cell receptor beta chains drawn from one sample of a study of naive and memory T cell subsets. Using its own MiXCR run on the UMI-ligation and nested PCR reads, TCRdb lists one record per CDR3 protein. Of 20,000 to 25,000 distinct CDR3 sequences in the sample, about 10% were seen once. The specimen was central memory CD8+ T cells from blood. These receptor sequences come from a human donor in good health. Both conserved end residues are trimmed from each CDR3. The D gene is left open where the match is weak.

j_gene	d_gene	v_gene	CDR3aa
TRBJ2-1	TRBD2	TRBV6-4	ASSDSTGGYNEQF
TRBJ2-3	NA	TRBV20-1	SAREPPPTQY
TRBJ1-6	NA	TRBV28	ASSQEDWSPLH
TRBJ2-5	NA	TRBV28	ASSDRGRETQY
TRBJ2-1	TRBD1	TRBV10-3	AISARDRVSSSYNEQF
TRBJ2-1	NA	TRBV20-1	SARGLGEYNEQF
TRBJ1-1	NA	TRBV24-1	ATSFGGLGNTEAF
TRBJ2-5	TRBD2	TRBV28	ASARLAGGDWGTQY
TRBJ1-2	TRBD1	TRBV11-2	ASSQAAGGGSYGYT
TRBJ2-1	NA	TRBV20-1	SARGVEDTRDEQF
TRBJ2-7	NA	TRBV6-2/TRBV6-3	ASSYSTPEQY
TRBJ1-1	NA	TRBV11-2	ASYHPGTEAF
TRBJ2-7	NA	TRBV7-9	ASSFPSEQY
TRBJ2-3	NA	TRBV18	ASSPGGDPPTDTQY
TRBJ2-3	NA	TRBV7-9	ASSLAGSPDTQY
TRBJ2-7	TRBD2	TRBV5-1	ASSPVAGGAYEQY
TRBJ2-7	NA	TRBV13	ASSFGGSRTYEQY
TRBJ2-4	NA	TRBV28	ASSTTPILAVAAKNIQY
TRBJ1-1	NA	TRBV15	ATSRDFATTPHIENTEAF
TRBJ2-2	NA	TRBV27	ASSLSGTGELF
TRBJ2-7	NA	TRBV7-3	ASSWGVGAYYEQY
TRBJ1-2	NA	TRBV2	ASSDNALQGPQIYGYT
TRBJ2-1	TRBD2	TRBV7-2	ASRGTGLAWTLTYNEQF
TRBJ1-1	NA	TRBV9	ASSEGGSLNTEAF
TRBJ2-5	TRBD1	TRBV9	ASSVAQGAQETQY
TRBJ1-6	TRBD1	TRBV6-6	ASTPGQGSFRSPLH
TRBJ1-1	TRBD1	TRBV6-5	ASSYQGQGRTEAF
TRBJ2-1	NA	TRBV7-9	ASSLEEQEEQF
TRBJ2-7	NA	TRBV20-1	SARDYLVDYEQY
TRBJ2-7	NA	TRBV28	ASSFPRKEVYEQY
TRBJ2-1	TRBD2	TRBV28	ASSFSGSSYNEQF
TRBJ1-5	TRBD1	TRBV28	ASSFPLTGDQPQH
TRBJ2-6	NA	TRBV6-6	ASSSTSSGANVLT
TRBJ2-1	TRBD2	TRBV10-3	AISESGGEENNEQF
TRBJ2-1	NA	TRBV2	ASGSENSYNEQF
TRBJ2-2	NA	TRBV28	ASSHPTGSLGHGELF
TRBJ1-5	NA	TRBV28	ASSFSLLQAGQPQH
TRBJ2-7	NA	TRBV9	ASSVVAGGNYEQY
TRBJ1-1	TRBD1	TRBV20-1	SARGTGLNTEAF
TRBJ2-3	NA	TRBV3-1	ASSQDLDPYTDTQF
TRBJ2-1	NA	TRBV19	ASSVMVQYNEQF